The 32 T cell receptor beta chains listed next were all sequenced from one sample in a study of neoadjuvant anti-PD-1 for oral cavity cancer. Data came from immunoSEQ multiplex PCR; TCRdb stores just in-frame clones and leaves some out. Seen here are 12,000 or so clones, less than 70% observed once, and the top ten hold 6.8%. The sequences come from tumor tissue, collected before nivolumab (anti-PD-1) treatment. These receptor sequences come from a person aged 40 to 85 with oral cavity squamous cell carcinoma. The donor label of this sample is uncertain.

Only a few counts were recorded for this clone. The chain carries TRBV2 and TRBJ1-5; D possibly corresponds to TRBD1 (6 bases). The length of the CDR3 is 15 residues. Trimming removed 2 bases from V and 1 base from J, with 9 bases in between. CDR1 and CDR2 (germline): SNHLY, FYNNEI. CDR3 loop: CASSEPRGSNQPQHF. CDR3 nucleotides: TGTGCCAGCAGTGAACCCAGGGGAAGCAATCAGCCCCAGCATTTT.

V usage is TRBV7-9 and J usage is TRBJ2-2; D remains ambiguous. This CDR3 region has 14 residues. V lost 9 bases and J 7 bases, leaving 18 bases between the germline ends. The germline V gene encodes CDR1 SEHNR and CDR2 FQNEAQ (reference sequence). The CDR3 DNA sequence: TGTGCCAGGCAGGATTTACCCTCGGGCGGGGAGCTGTTTTTT. Translation gives CARQDLPSGGELFF.

The chain combines TRBV30 with TRBJ2-7; 8 nucleotides agree with TRBD1. This CDR3 has 13 amino acids. V shed 4 bases and J 6 bases; nucleotides not matched to a gene: 8. The germline V gene has CDR1 GTSNPN and CDR2 SVGIG (reference sequence). The CDR3 DNA reads TGTGCCTGGAAGGGGGACAGGAGGGGCGAGCAGTACTTC. Translation: CAWKGDRRGEQYF.

This clone has a handful of counts. CDR3 protein: CASSSERNYGYTF. The CDR3 DNA follows: TGTGCCAGCAGTTCCGAACGGAACTATGGCTACACCTTC. The rearrangement joins TRBV28 to TRBJ1-2; the D is unclear. This CDR3 has 13 residues. The germline gives CDR1 MDHEN, CDR2 SYDVKM. Trimming took 4 bases from V and 2 from J, leaving 8 bases between them.

CDR3 region: CASTPRGRGETQYF. DNA of the CDR3: TGTGCCAGTACCCCGCGGGGGAGGGGGGAGACCCAGTACTTC. The chain uses TRBV19 and TRBJ2-5, with D maybe TRBD2 (7 bases). V lost 7 bases to trimming and J lost 5 bases, with 17 bases between them. The CDR3 spans 14 residues. CDR1 LNHDA and CDR2 SQIVND come from the germline V gene (reference sequence). Full variable domain (remainder filled in from reference TRBV19 and TRBJ2-5): DGGITQSPKYLFRKEGQNVTLSCEQNLNHDAMYWYRQDPGQGLRLIYYSQIVNDFQKGDIAEGYSVSREKKESFPLTVTSAQKNPTAFYLCASTPRGRGETQYFGPGTRLLVL.

V and J are TRBV18 and TRBJ2-3; 8 bases agree with TRBD2. Germline CDR1 KGHSH, CDR2 LQKENI. V shed 2 bases and J 3 bases; nucleotides not matched to a gene: 4. There are 15 residues in the CDR3. As DNA, the CDR3 is TGTGCCAGCTCACCAAAGGGACTAGAAACAGATACGCAGTATTTT. Translating gives CASSPKGLETDTQYF.

The genes are TRBV2 and TRBJ1-6; tentative D call: TRBD1 (6 bases). V gave up 2 bases and J gave up 7 bases, with 9 bases separating them. Germline loops: CDR1 SNHLY, CDR2 FYNNEI. This CDR3 is built from 14 residues. CDR3 in DNA: TGTGCCAGCAGTGAAAGACAGGCCAATTCACCCCTCCACTTT. Translated, it gives CASSERQANSPLHF.

This sequence joins TRBV7-8 and TRBJ2-2; weak D call: TRBD2 (5 bases). The V gene's germline CDR1 is SGHVS and CDR2 FQNEAQ. CDR3 length: 15 residues. The V gene lost 1 base and the J gene lost 7 bases, with 13 bases spanning the gap. CDR3 DNA sequence: TGTGCCAGCAGCTTAGACCCGGGGTCAGGCGGGGAGCTGTTTTTT. It codes for CASSLDPGSGGELFF.

This rearrangement joins TRBV6-6 to TRBJ1-2; 8 positions match TRBD1. From germline, CDR1 is MNHNY and CDR2 SVGAGI (reference sequence). V lost 6 bases to trimming and J lost 5 bases; unmatched junction nucleotides: 5. This CDR3 region has 13 residues. CDR3 loop: CASSPDRAYGYTF. CDR3 nucleotides: TGTGCCAGCAGCCCGGACAGGGCATATGGCTACACCTTC.

This clone is large (0.1 to 1%) in the sample. The chain has TRBV7-2 and TRBJ1-5; no clear D. Germline V CDR1 and CDR2: SGHTA, FQGNSA. This CDR3 has 13 residues. Between the trimmed V and J ends, which lost 1 base and 10 bases, there was a span of 11 bases. The CDR3 region is CASSLEYLQPQHF. The DNA for the CDR3 is TGTGCCAGCAGCTTAGAGTATCTGCAACCCCAGCATTTT. Full variable domain (outside the CDR3, taken from reference TRBV7-2 and TRBJ1-5): GAGVSQSPSNKVTEKGKDVELRCDPISGHTALYWYRQSLGQGLEFLIYFQGNSAPDKSGLPSDRFSAERTGGSVSTLTIQRTQQEDSAVYLCASSLEYLQPQHFGDGTRLSIL.

V usage is TRBV12-5 and J usage is TRBJ1-2; no definite D call. V was pared by 0 bases and J by 6 bases, with 8 bases between. There are 13 residues in the CDR3. Per germline, CDR1 LGHNT and CDR2 FRNRAP. The CDR3 loop is CASGLVTEHGYTF. DNA of the CDR3: TGTGCTAGTGGTTTGGTAACAGAGCATGGCTACACCTTC.

The gene calls are TRBV7-3 and TRBJ2-2; no firm D call. Germline V gene lookup returns CDR1 SGHTA and CDR2 FQGTGA. CDR3 length: 15 amino acids. The germline V and J ends were trimmed by 6 bases and 1 base, with 12 bases remaining between them. CDR3 protein: CASRSASGNTGELFF. The CDR3 DNA reads TGTGCCAGCAGATCCGCGTCAGGGAACACCGGGGAGCTGTTTTTT.

The gene calls are TRBV19 and TRBJ1-1; 8 bases map to TRBD1. V dropped 6 bases and J dropped 3; count of bases not matched to a gene: 12. Germline values: CDR1 LNHDA, CDR2 SQIVND (reference sequence). The CDR3 loop spans 16 amino acids. CDR3 in amino acids: CASSSGQGIRHTEAFF. The CDR3 DNA is TGTGCCAGTAGCTCTGGACAGGGAATTCGGCACACTGAAGCTTTCTTT.

This chain uses TRBV7-9 with TRBJ1-1; no clear D gene. Germline CDR1 is SEHNR and CDR2 is FQNEAQ (reference sequence). CDR3 length: 13 amino acids. V gave up 7 bases and J gave up 1 base, with 10 bases separating them. The CDR3 is CASTLGGNTEAFF. The CDR3 nucleotides are TGTGCCAGCACCCTAGGCGGGAACACTGAAGCTTTCTTT.

V and J are TRBV11-3 and TRBJ1-2, with D possibly matching TRBD1 (6 bases). Trimming shortened V by 5 bases and J by 8 bases, and 15 bases separated the two germline ends. The germline gives CDR1 SGHNT, CDR2 YENEEA. This CDR3 is 13 amino acids long. This CDR3 is CASSRRGGEGYTF. CDR3 bases: TGTGCCAGCAGCCGTCGCGGGGGCGAGGGCTACACCTTC.

V gene TRBV19 combines with J gene TRBJ2-5; 8 bases are shared with TRBD1. Germline V CDR1 and CDR2: LNHDA, SQIVND (reference sequence). This CDR3 has 16 amino acids. Unmatched junction bases numbered 7, after V lost 3 bases and J lost 1 base. The CDR3 loop is CASSIRLGQGQETQYF. As DNA, the CDR3 is TGTGCCAGTAGTATCCGACTTGGACAGGGCCAAGAGACCCAGTACTTC. The full variable domain, in which reference TRBV19 and TRBJ2-5 provide the parts outside the CDR3, is DGGITQSPKYLFRKEGQNVTLSCEQNLNHDAMYWYRQDPGQGLRLIYYSQIVNDFQKGDIAEGYSVSREKKESFPLTVTSAQKNPTAFYLCASSIRLGQGQETQYFGPGTRLLVL.

The rearrangement joins TRBV19 to TRBJ2-3, with 7 nucleotides matching TRBD1. The CDR3 loop spans 16 amino acids. J gave up 0 bases and V 3 bases, and 6 bases lay outside the gene matches. Germline V gives CDR1 LNHDA, CDR2 SQIVND (reference sequence). The CDR3 loop reads CASSIVAGGSTDTQYF. The CDR3 DNA reads as TGTGCCAGTAGTATTGTGGCAGGGGGTAGCACAGATACGCAGTATTTT.

This clone was found a few times. This sample also contains other DNA sequences that code for the same CDR3. This sequence joins TRBV5-1 and TRBJ1-5; no firm D call. V was pared by 4 bases and J by 0 bases, with 11 bases between. The CDR3 totals 15 residues. Germline V gives CDR1 SGHRS, CDR2 YFSETQ. The CDR3 spells CASSPGGYSNQPQHF. The CDR3 nucleotides read TGCGCCAGCAGCCCAGGCGGCTATAGCAATCAGCCCCAGCATTTT.

The V gene is TRBV13, the J gene TRBJ2-7; 12 bases align to TRBD2. The CDR3 has 15 amino acids. With 5 bases clipped from V and 0 bases from J, the junction kept 2 bases outside the gene matches. CDR1 and CDR2 (germline): PRHDT, FYEKMQ (reference sequence). CDR3 in amino acids: CASSQLAGGSYEQYF. CDR3 nucleotides: TGTGCCAGCAGCCAACTAGCGGGGGGCTCCTACGAGCAGTACTTC.

The V call is TRBV28, the J call TRBJ1-5; 8 bases agree with TRBD1. The CDR3 loop spans 12 amino acids. The germline gives CDR1 MDHEN, CDR2 SYDVKM. Trimming at V came to 10 bases and at J to 4 bases, leaving 3 bases not matched to a gene. CDR3 sequence (DNA): TGTGCCACCTGGACAGGGAATCAGCCCCAGCATTTT. Translating it yields CATWTGNQPQHF. Full variable domain (rest looked up from reference TRBV28 and TRBJ1-5): DVKVTQSSRYLVKRTGEKVFLECVQDMDHENMFWYRQDPGLGLRLIYFSYDVKMKEKGDIPEGYSVSREKKERFSLILESASTNQTSMYLCATWTGNQPQHFGDGTRLSIL.

This chain uses TRBV29-1 with TRBJ1-3, with D hard to call. V was pared by 6 bases and J by 0 bases, with 9 bases between. The CDR3 spans 13 residues. The V gene's germline CDR1 is SQVTM and CDR2 ANQGSEA. CDR3 region: CSVNSGSGNTIYF. The CDR3 nucleotides read TGCAGCGTGAATTCAGGCTCTGGAAACACCATATATTTT. The full variable domain, with the rest looked up from reference TRBV29-1 and TRBJ1-3, is SAVISQKPSRDICQRGTSLTIQCQVDSQVTMMFWYRQQPGQSLTLIATANQGSEATYESGFVIDKFPISRPNLTFSTLTVSNMSPEDSSIYLCSVNSGSGNTIYFGEGSWLTVV.

The chain uses TRBV18 and TRBJ1-1; the D is unclear. The CDR3 covers 14 residues. Germline V CDR1 and CDR2: KGHSH, LQKENI. The germline V and J ends were trimmed by 2 bases and 0 bases, with 7 bases remaining between them. CDR3 sequence reads: CASSPDYLNTEAFF. CDR3 DNA: TGTGCCAGCTCACCAGATTACTTGAACACTGAAGCTTTCTTT.

J is TRBJ1-4 and V is TRBV4-1; the match to TRBD1 covers 8 bases. CDR3 length: 15 amino acids. V gave up 2 bases and J gave up 7 bases; unmatched junction bases: 6. Germline-derived CDR1 and CDR2 are MGHRA and YSYEKL. The CDR3 loop reads CASSQQGARAEKLFF. CDR3 nucleotides: TGCGCCAGCAGCCAACAGGGGGCGCGGGCTGAAAAACTGTTTTTT.

The chain links TRBV9 to TRBJ1-2; the match to TRBD1 covers 10 bases. The CDR3 contains 14 residues. Germline V CDR1 and CDR2: SGDLS, YYNGEE. Germline trimming cut 0 bases from V and 7 bases from J; bases unmatched to any gene: 3. CDR3 residues: CASSVDRTGGGYTF. In nucleotides, the CDR3 is TGTGCCAGCAGCGTAGATAGGACAGGGGGTGGCTACACCTTC.

The genes are TRBV7-2 and TRBJ1-6; the match to TRBD1 covers 9 bases. V was clipped by 3 bases and J by 10 bases; unmatched bases: 4. The CDR3 is 14 residues long. Germline V gene sequence: CDR1 SGHTA, CDR2 FQGNSA. The CDR3 is CASSLGQGWSPLHF. CDR3 bases: TGTGCCAGCAGCTTGGGACAGGGCTGGTCACCCCTCCACTTT.

This chain connects TRBV19 to TRBJ2-4, with TRBD1 matching over 7 bases. V trimming: 8 bases; J trimming: 7 bases; junction bases outside the gene matches: 11. CDR1 and CDR2 from the germline V gene are LNHDA and SQIVND (reference sequence). This CDR3 has 14 residues. CDR3 amino acids: CASATGAAWNIQYF. In nucleotides, the CDR3 is TGTGCCAGTGCCACAGGGGCCGCTTGGAACATTCAGTACTTC.

This chain connects TRBV11-2 to TRBJ1-1; D is perhaps TRBD1 (6 bases). CDR3 length: 15 amino acids. Germline V gene sequence: CDR1 SGHAT, CDR2 FQNNGV. V was pared by 5 bases and J by 1 base, with 14 bases between. The CDR3 bases are TGTGCCAGCAGCCATGACAGGAGGGGGAACACTGAAGCTTTCTTT. Protein product: CASSHDRRGNTEAFF.

The rearrangement joins TRBV2 to TRBJ2-2; 12 nucleotides line up with TRBD1. Germline V lookup: CDR1 SNHLY, CDR2 FYNNEI. V was pared by 8 bases and J by 7 bases, with 5 bases of the junction left unmatched. The CDR3 runs 14 residues. CDR3 region: CASWGQGAIGELFF. For the CDR3, the DNA is TGTGCCAGCTGGGGACAGGGGGCTATCGGGGAGCTGTTTTTT. The whole variable domain, filled in from reference TRBV2 and TRBJ2-2, reads EPEVTQTPSHQVTQMGQEVILRCVPISNHLYFYWYRQILGQKVEFLVSFYNNEISEKSEIFDDQFSVERPDGSNFTLKIRSTKLEDSAMYFCASWGQGAIGELFFGEGSRLTVL.

V and J are TRBV27 and TRBJ1-5; a possible D gene is TRBD1 (5 bases). This CDR3 spans 15 amino acids. The V gene's germline CDR1 is MNHEY and CDR2 SMNVEV (reference sequence). V gave up 8 bases and J gave up 7 bases, with 21 bases separating them. CDR3 coding DNA: TGTGCCAGCTCGAGGGGCGAATATCCAGGACAGCCCCAGCATTTT. Translation: CASSRGEYPGQPQHF.

The chain combines TRBV5-1 with TRBJ1-2, with TRBD1 as a possible D gene (5 bases). The CDR3 totals 13 residues. Germline V lookup: CDR1 SGHRS, CDR2 YFSETQ. V was pared by 0 bases and J by 7 bases, with 10 bases between. Here the CDR3 reads CASSLAEGFGYTF. CDR3 DNA sequence: TGCGCCAGCAGCTTGGCCGAGGGGTTTGGCTACACCTTC.

The V and J genes are TRBV5-1 and TRBJ2-3; 7 bases fit TRBD2. The germline V gene encodes CDR1 SGHRS and CDR2 YFSETQ. Trimming removed 1 base from V and 7 bases from J; junction bases left unmatched: 6. CDR3 length: 14 amino acids. This chain's CDR3 is CASSLTSDSHTQYF. CDR3 in DNA: TGCGCCAGCAGCTTGACTAGCGACTCGCATACGCAGTATTTT.

The chain has TRBV19 and TRBJ2-2; 8 bases align to TRBD2. The CDR3 length is 15 residues. Germline loops: CDR1 LNHDA, CDR2 SQIVND (reference sequence). Trimming removed 7 bases from V and 3 bases from J; junction bases left unmatched: 7. The DNA of the CDR3 is TGTGCCAGTATACTCGACGGGAGGGACACCGGGGAGCTGTTTTTT. Residues: CASILDGRDTGELFF.